Listed below are T cell receptor beta chains from one sample, sequenced in a study of T cells in localized non-small cell lung cancer. TCRdb keeps only in-frame clones here, not all; method: immunoSEQ multiplex PCR. The repertoire holds 25,000 to 30,000 clones, 80% to 85% seen once, with over 4% in the top ten. The input for sequencing was peripheral blood mononuclear cells, taken before any cancer treatment. Receptors were obtained from a man aged 35 to 69 with stage III lung adenocarcinoma. Each CDR3 is given with its conserved first and last residue.

>TRBV6-6|TRBJ2-5
CASSFPLAGGQETQYF
>TRBV5-1|TRBJ2-1
CASSLGSSVTYNEQFF
>TRBV15|TRBJ2-2
CATSGWTGANTGELFF
>TRBV5-1|TRBJ2-5
CASSLTSGSWETQYF
>TRBV7-9|TRBJ1-3
CASSLETGTSGNTIYF
>TRBV7-7|TRBJ2-3
CASSLGAGGTDTQYF
>TRBV28|TRBJ1-5
CASSLSHLGQPQHF
>TRBV14|TRBJ1-4
CASSQNRDEKLFF
>TRBV19|TRBJ1-4
CASSQDNEKLFF
>TRBV7-8|TRBJ2-5
CASRRQGIRQQTQYF
>TRBV28|TRBJ2-1
CASSTRLAGDYNEQFF
>TRBV7-2|TRBJ1-1
CASTQGPGNTEAFF
>TRBV28|TRBJ1-2
CASSLEGGRFSGLHYGYTF
>TRBV7-9|TRBJ2-5
CASSPRATGKETQYF
>TRBV9|TRBJ2-3
CASSVDRRGTDTQYF
>TRBV28|TRBJ2-5
CASSTGLAGVGETQYF
>TRBV5-1|TRBJ2-3
CASSLRQGETDTQYF
>TRBV27|TRBJ1-5
CASSLTGYEGQPQHF
>TRBV5-5|TRBJ2-7
CASSLVGVPEQYF